The next 17 T cell receptor beta chains were all read from a single sample in a study of neurological immune-mediated disorders. Each CDR3 protein is one row after TCRdb ran MiXCR on the 5' RACE reads. The table includes 85,000 to 100,000 distinct CDR3 sequences, 3.5% to 4% detected once. Sequenced material: PBMCs. The receptors derive from a woman younger than 30 with multiple sclerosis.

This clonotype showed up many times. The V call is TRBV5-8, the J call TRBJ2-1; 8 nucleotides line up with TRBD1. The germline gives CDR1 SGHTS, CDR2 YDEGEE. This CDR3 contains 14 residues. Trimming took 4 bases from V and 5 from J; bases not matched to a gene: 5. The CDR3 DNA is TGTGCCAGCAGCAGCCGGACAGGGAACAATGAGCAGTTCTTC. This encodes CASSSRTGNNEQFF.

This clonotype appeared many times. V and J are TRBV5-5 and TRBJ2-3; 11 nucleotides line up with TRBD2. Germline V gives CDR1 SGHKS, CDR2 YYEKEE (reference sequence). J gave up 1 base and V 2 bases, and 3 bases lay outside the gene matches. The CDR3 is 16 amino acids. CDR3 sequence (DNA): TGTGCCAGCAGCTTACTGACTAGCGGGGGCACAGATACGCAGTATTTT. As protein: CASSLLTSGGTDTQYF. The full variable domain, with the rest looked up from reference TRBV5-5 and TRBJ2-3, is DAGVTQSPTHLIKTRGQQVTLRCSPISGHKSVSWYQQVLGQGPQFIFQYYEKEERGRGNFPDRFSARQFPNYSSELNVNALLLGDSALYLCASSLLTSGGTDTQYFGPGTRLTVL.

This clonotype was counted many times. V usage is TRBV12-3 or TRBV12-4 and J usage is TRBJ2-7; D possibly corresponds to TRBD2 (6 bases). This CDR3 region has 13 residues. V lost 6 bases to trimming and J lost 3 bases, with 12 bases between them. The CDR3 DNA follows: TGTGCCAGCAGCCTTAGCGGCTACTACGAGCAGTACTTC. Translation: CASSLSGYYEQYF.

This clonotype was seen many times. The V gene is TRBV19, the J gene TRBJ1-5; tentatively, D is TRBD1 (6 bases). The CDR3 loop spans 13 amino acids. V lost 8 bases and J lost 6, with 14 bases in between. Germline V CDR1 and CDR2: LNHDA, SQIVND (reference sequence). CDR3 amino acids: CASSLDSIQPQHF. DNA of the CDR3: TGTGCCAGTTCCCTGGACAGTATTCAGCCCCAGCATTTT.

The chain joins TRBV7-6 to TRBJ1-3; TRBD1 might be the D (6 bases). Trimming removed 5 bases from V and 1 base from J, with 9 bases in between. CDR3 length equals 14 residues. CDR1 and CDR2 (germline): SGHVS, FNYEAQ. The CDR3 nucleotides read TGTGCCAGCAGCGCCACAGGGTCTGGAAACACCATATATTTT. It codes for CASSATGSGNTIYF.

This clonotype was seen repeatedly, ten times or more. This chain connects TRBV5-1 to TRBJ2-3; D is possibly TRBD2 (6 bases). V was clipped by 3 bases and J by 6 bases, with 8 bases between them. CDR3 length: 12 amino acids. Germline values: CDR1 SGHRS, CDR2 YFSETQ. The CDR3 is CASSYLADTQYF. CDR3 nucleotide sequence: TGCGCCAGCAGCTATCTAGCGGATACGCAGTATTTT. The whole variable domain, remainder taken from reference TRBV5-1 and TRBJ2-3, is KAGVTQTPRYLIKTRGQQVTLSCSPISGHRSVSWYQQTPGQGLQFLFEYFSETQRNKGNFPGRFSGRQFSNSRSEMNVSTLELGDSALYLCASSYLADTQYFGPGTRLTVL.

At least ten counts were recorded for this clonotype. The chain recombines TRBV12-3 or TRBV12-4 with TRBJ2-3, with 14 nucleotides matching TRBD2. Trimming cost V 1 base and J 0 bases; bases outside gene matches: 3. This CDR3 region has 18 residues. CDR3 nucleotides: TGTGCCAGCAGTTTAGAAAGACTAGCGGGGGGGAGCACAGATACGCAGTATTTT. As protein: CASSLERLAGGSTDTQYF.

This clonotype showed up many times. V is TRBV3-1 and J is TRBJ1-1; TRBD1 matches at 7 bases. This CDR3 spans 16 amino acids. V was clipped by 3 bases and J by 4 bases; unmatched bases: 11. Germline CDR1 reads LGHDT; CDR2 reads YNNKEL (reference sequence). The CDR3, as DNA: TGTGCCAGCAGCCATCTCACGAGGGGGCGGGTCACTGAAGCTTTCTTT. Encoded protein: CASSHLTRGRVTEAFF. The full variable domain, in which reference TRBV3-1 and TRBJ1-1 provide the parts outside the CDR3, is DTAVSQTPKYLVTQMGNDKSIKCEQNLGHDTMYWYKQDSKKFLKIMFSYNNKELIINETVPNRFSPKSPDKAHLNLHINSLELGDSAVYFCASSHLTRGRVTEAFFGQGTRLTVV.

This clonotype was detected many times. The rearrangement links TRBV27 to TRBJ2-1; D remains unclear. The V and J ends lost 6 bases and 6 bases respectively, with 12 bases between them. Germline V CDR1 and CDR2: MNHEY, SMNVEV (reference sequence). CDR3 length: 13 amino acids. The CDR3, as DNA: TGTGCCAGCAGACCCCCTGGCAGCAATGAGCAGTTCTTC. It specifies CASRPPGSNEQFF.

This clonotype was seen ten or more times. This rearrangement joins TRBV20-1 to TRBJ1-1; perhaps TRBD1 as D (6 bases). From germline, CDR1 is DFQATT and CDR2 SNEGSKA (reference sequence). V dropped 6 bases and J dropped 1 base, with 12 bases sitting between them. This CDR3 is 13 amino acids long. This CDR3 reads CSAYTGTNTEAFF. The CDR3 nucleotides are TGCAGTGCCTACACAGGGACGAACACTGAAGCTTTCTTT.

This clonotype appeared many times. The gene calls are TRBV20-1 and TRBJ1-6; possibly TRBD1 for D (5 bases). This CDR3 has 14 residues. Trimming took 0 bases from V and 6 from J, leaving 9 bases between them. CDR1 and CDR2 from the germline V gene are DFQATT and SNEGSKA (reference sequence). CDR3 amino acids: CSARDQGTNSPLHF. As DNA, the CDR3 is TGCAGTGCTAGAGACCAGGGAACTAATTCACCCCTCCACTTT.

This clonotype has ten or more counts. The V gene is TRBV5-1, the J gene TRBJ2-1; 8 bases fit TRBD1. V shed 5 bases, J shed 4 bases, and the junction held 5 bases outside the gene matches. The CDR3 totals 14 residues. The germline V gene has CDR1 SGHRS and CDR2 YFSETQ. In DNA form, the CDR3 reads TGCGCCAGCAGAGGGACAGGCCTTTACAATGAGCAGTTCTTC. Protein product: CASRGTGLYNEQFF.

The chain is built from TRBV20-1 and TRBJ1-3; 7 bases line up with TRBD1. CDR3 length equals 15 residues. V lost 1 base and J lost 2; bases outside the gene matches: 5. CDR1 is DFQATT, CDR2 SNEGSKA, per germline (reference sequence). The chain's CDR3 is CSARAQTGAGNTIYF. The CDR3 DNA reads TGCAGTGCTAGAGCCCAAACAGGGGCTGGAAACACCATATATTTT.

This clonotype appeared many times. The chain recombines TRBV12-3 or TRBV12-4 with TRBJ2-1; TRBD1 aligns across 7 bases. Unmatched junction bases numbered 7, after V lost 5 bases and J lost 15 bases. CDR3 length: 11 amino acids. The DNA of the CDR3 is TGTGCCAGCAGTACCGGGACAGCCCCGTTCTTC. Its translation is CASSTGTAPFF.

In this sample, this clonotype turned up many times. The chain uses TRBV29-1 and TRBJ1-1; D call uncertain. The CDR3 is 13 residues long. CDR1 SQVTM and CDR2 ANQGSEA come from the germline V gene. V was shortened by 7 bases and J by 2 bases, with 14 bases between the two germline ends. CDR3 DNA: TGCAGCGCCCGACGGCAGATAAACACTGAAGCTTTCTTT. This gives the protein CSARRQINTEAFF.

This clonotype was seen many times. The gene calls are TRBV15 and TRBJ2-5; the D is unclear. The length of the CDR3 is 15 residues. Between the trimmed V and J ends, which lost 1 base and 0 bases, there was a span of 9 bases. The germline gives CDR1 LNHNV, CDR2 YYDKDF (reference sequence). The CDR3 bases are TGTGCCACCAGCAGAGGACTTACCAACCAAGAGACCCAGTACTTC. Its protein product is CATSRGLTNQETQYF.

This clonotype was detected a few times. The V call is TRBV6-6, the J call TRBJ2-3, with D maybe TRBD2 (5 bases). V lost 6 bases and J 4 bases, leaving 11 bases between the germline ends. This CDR3 region has 13 residues. CDR1 and CDR2 (germline): MNHNY, SVGAGI (reference sequence). The CDR3 loop is CASSPDGADTQYF. Here the CDR3 DNA reads TGTGCCAGCAGCCCCGACGGGGCAGATACGCAGTATTTT.